These 22 T cell receptor beta chains were sequenced from one sample in a study of regulatory T cells in long-lasting Graves disease. Described time point: newly diagnosed GD, antithyroid drugs for less than 3 months. PBMC-derived RNA was used for the TCR library. Library construction for TCR beta used iRepertoire HTBI primers and Arm-PCR of CDR3 regions. In TCRdb, the multiplex PCR reads were re-called with MiXCR into one record per CDR3 protein. The table lists approximately 400,000 distinct CDR3 sequences, around 16% of them singletons. These same data were also listed under a study on T cells in Graves' hyperthyroidism and ophthalmopathy.

Sequences were derived from peripheral blood mononuclear cells (PBMCs), sampled at new diagnosis, from a patient treated with antithyroid drugs. The receptors were sampled from a woman aged 35 to 49 with Graves disease.

This clonotype was observed many times. The chain combines TRBV12-3 or TRBV12-4 with TRBJ2-1; D remains ambiguous. The V end was cut by 0 bases, the J end by 6 bases, with 6 bases between. The CDR3 extends over 13 amino acids. The CDR3 loop reads CASSLAPGNEQFF. The DNA of the CDR3 is TGTGCCAGCAGTTTAGCGCCGGGCAATGAGCAGTTCTTC.

This clonotype came up many times. The genes are TRBV12-3 or TRBV12-4 and TRBJ2-2, with TRBD1 identical over 9 bases. V lost 7 bases, J lost 5 bases, and 11 bases stayed unmatched. The CDR3 consists of 16 residues. The CDR3 sequence: CASKNRGQGLTGELFF. As DNA, the CDR3 is TGTGCCAGCAAAAATAGGGGACAGGGTCTGACCGGGGAGCTGTTTTTT.

This clonotype showed up many times. The chain links TRBV12-3 or TRBV12-4 to TRBJ1-6; D is perhaps TRBD1 (6 bases). This CDR3 has 16 residues. Trimming stripped 8 bases from V and 6 bases from J, with 20 bases between. CDR3 in DNA: TGTGCCAGCGGACCCCAGACAGGACGGCCTAATTCACCCCTCCACTTT. Its translation is CASGPQTGRPNSPLHF.

This clonotype was seen only a few times. This sequence may be a read error, since a much larger clone differs from it by one base. The CDR3 DNA follows: TGTGCCAGCAGCCAGGGAAATAATTCACCCCTCCACTTT. It specifies CASSQGNNSPLHF. This chain connects TRBV3-1 to TRBJ1-6; unclear D gene. CDR1 is LGHDT, CDR2 YNNKEL, per germline (reference sequence). Trimming removed 3 bases from V and 5 bases from J, with 5 bases in between. The CDR3 totals 13 residues.

V gene TRBV20-1 combines with J gene TRBJ2-1; TRBD2 matches 9 bases. Germline-derived CDR1 and CDR2 are DFQATT and SNEGSKA (reference sequence). This CDR3 is built from 14 residues. The J segment lost 15 bases and the V segment lost 2 bases, leaving 14 bases of the junction unmatched. The CDR3, as DNA: TGCAGTGCTAGAATTAGAGCTAGCGGGACGAAACCGTTCTTC. Residues: CSARIRASGTKPFF.

This clonotype was detected a few times. The chain recombines TRBV12-3 or TRBV12-4 with TRBJ2-2, with 8 bases lining up with TRBD2. J lost 2 bases, V lost 7 bases, and 6 bases had no gene match. The CDR3 is 15 amino acids. CDR3 sequence reads: CASTFSGANTGELFF. Here the CDR3 DNA reads TGTGCCAGCACCTTTAGCGGGGCAAACACCGGGGAGCTGTTTTTT.

The J gene is TRBJ2-7, the V gene TRBV4-1; TRBD2 is a possible D gene (6 bases). V was trimmed by 5 bases and J by 6 bases, leaving 8 bases between them. Germline CDR1 reads MGHRA; CDR2 reads YSYEKL. This CDR3 has 11 amino acids. The CDR3, as DNA: TGCGCCAGCAGCAATAGCGGCGAGCAGTACTTC. Amino acid sequence: CASSNSGEQYF.

This clonotype was found many times. The chain joins TRBV19 to TRBJ2-2; TRBD2 matches at 12 bases. V shed 6 bases and J 1 base; nucleotides not matched to a gene: 12. Germline V gene sequence: CDR1 LNHDA, CDR2 SQIVND (reference sequence). This CDR3 is built from 19 residues. The CDR3 DNA reads as TGTGCCAGTAGGGAGACACTAGCGGGAGGCCTACTGAACACCGGGGAGCTGTTTTTT. This gives the protein CASRETLAGGLLNTGELFF.

As to this clonotype: A much larger clonotype is one base distant, so this may be a read error. V and J are TRBV30 and TRBJ2-1; the D gene is possibly TRBD2 (6 bases). In germline, CDR1 is GTSNPN, CDR2 SVGIG (reference sequence). The CDR3 spans 11 residues. The CDR3 DNA reads TGTGCCTGGCAGCGGGTATTTGAGCAGCTCTTC. Residues: CAWQRVFEQLF.

This sequence joins TRBV7-9 and TRBJ2-1; unclear D gene. Germline values: CDR1 SEHNR, CDR2 FQNEAQ (reference sequence). The V gene lost 6 bases and the J gene lost 9 bases, with 12 bases spanning the gap. The CDR3 runs to 12 residues. The CDR3 region has the DNA TGTGCCAGCAGTGTGGTGGGGTCTGAGCAGTTCTTC. Encoded protein: CASSVVGSEQFF.

CDR3: CASSEGGVSQPQHF. CDR3 in DNA: TGTGCCAGCAGTGAAGGGGGGGTAAGTCAGCCCCAGCATTTT. The chain joins TRBV6-1 to TRBJ1-5; a possible D gene is TRBD1 (5 bases). The ends were cut back, 1 base at V and 6 bases at J, with 10 bases in the middle. The CDR3 is 14 amino acids. Germline CDR1 reads MNHNS; CDR2 reads SASEGT.

This rearrangement joins TRBV30 to TRBJ2-7, with TRBD1 matching 9 bases. Germline values: CDR1 GTSNPN, CDR2 SVGIG (reference sequence). The CDR3 extends over 14 amino acids. Trimming took 0 bases from V and 3 from J; bases not matched to a gene: 3. The CDR3 spells CAWSVGTGSYEQYF. As DNA, the CDR3 is TGTGCCTGGAGTGTTGGGACAGGGAGCTACGAGCAGTACTTC.

This clonotype showed up many times. V is TRBV2 and J is TRBJ2-1, with D unclear. V lost 7 bases and J lost 8, with 6 bases in between. Germline V gene sequence: CDR1 SNHLY, CDR2 FYNNEI. The length of the CDR3 is 10 residues. The CDR3 is CASIGDEQFF. CDR3 in DNA: TGTGCCAGCATTGGAGATGAGCAGTTCTTC.

This clonotype appeared many times. The rearrangement joins TRBV3-1 to TRBJ2-5; D may match TRBD1 or TRBD2 (5 bases each). With 1 base removed from V and 4 bases from J, the gap between germline ends came to 13 bases. The length of the CDR3 is 15 residues. The germline V gene encodes CDR1 LGHDT and CDR2 YNNKEL (reference sequence). The CDR3 DNA is TGTGCCAGCAGCCAAGTACCGGGGCCGGGAGAGACCCAGTACTTC. Protein sequence: CASSQVPGPGETQYF.

This clonotype was recorded many times. This chain uses TRBV15 with TRBJ2-5; 13 bases fit TRBD2. This CDR3 spans 15 amino acids. Germline CDR1 is LNHNV and CDR2 is YYDKDF (reference sequence). After removal of 2 bases from V and 7 bases from J, the junction contained 4 bases not matched to a gene. DNA of the CDR3: TGTGCCACCAGCAGACGGACTAGCGGGAGCGGGACCCAGTACTTC. Translating it yields CATSRRTSGSGTQYF.

V usage is TRBV19 and J usage is TRBJ1-1, with TRBD1 identical over 7 bases. The CDR3 totals 13 residues. The junction had 7 bases not matched to a gene; V was cut back by 7 bases and J by 5 bases. The germline gives CDR1 LNHDA, CDR2 SQIVND (reference sequence). The CDR3 is CASIHTGATEAFF. In nucleotides, the CDR3 is TGTGCCAGTATCCACACAGGGGCTACTGAAGCTTTCTTT.

In its sample, this clonotype was seen many times. The V and J genes are TRBV7-9 and TRBJ1-2, with D possibly TRBD1 on 5 matching bases. The CDR3 is made up of 15 amino acids. V lost 1 base and J lost 8, with 17 bases in between. Germline V gene sequence: CDR1 SEHNR, CDR2 FQNEAQ (reference sequence). The CDR3 loop reads CASSLEFWQGGGYTF. CDR3 sequence (DNA): TGTGCCAGCAGCTTAGAGTTTTGGCAGGGAGGCGGCTACACCTTC.

The count of this clonotype is one. The V call is TRBV27, the J call TRBJ2-7; 9 bases match TRBD1. This CDR3 comprises 17 residues. V was pared by 3 bases and J by 3 bases, with 12 bases of the junction left unmatched. Germline lookup yields CDR1 MNHEY and CDR2 SMNVEV (reference sequence). In nucleotides, the CDR3 is TGTGCCAGCAGTTTTCGGCCCCCCGGGACAGGGATCTACGAGCAGTACTTC. Residues: CASSFRPPGTGIYEQYF.

This clonotype was detected many times. This rearrangement joins TRBV7-9 to TRBJ1-1, with 11 bases matching TRBD1. This CDR3 has 15 residues. CDR1 and CDR2 (germline): SEHNR, FQNEAQ (reference sequence). The V segment lost 3 bases and the J segment 6 bases; nucleotides outside the gene matches: 6. In nucleotides, the CDR3 is TGTGCCAGCAGCTTTCATGGGACAGGGGGTTCTGAAGCTTTCTTT. Protein: CASSFHGTGGSEAFF.

The sample holds many counts of this clonotype. The J gene is TRBJ2-1, the V gene TRBV24-1; TRBD2 agrees at 8 bases. With 1 base clipped from V and 0 bases from J, the junction kept 10 bases outside the gene matches. Germline values: CDR1 KGHDR, CDR2 SFDVKD. This CDR3 is built from 19 residues. CDR3: CATSDFPGGVADSYNEQFF. The CDR3 bases are TGTGCCACCAGTGATTTCCCGGGGGGGGTAGCGGACTCCTACAATGAGCAGTTCTTC.

This clonotype has a count of ten or more. The chain has TRBV28 and TRBJ2-7, with 8 bases matching TRBD2. Germline V gives CDR1 MDHEN, CDR2 SYDVKM. This CDR3 region has 18 residues. The V gene end was trimmed by 7 bases and the J gene end by 2 bases; junction bases not matched to a gene: 19. CDR3 sequence (DNA): TGTGCCAGCAAACCTTTCGCGGGGGGAAGCGGGCCCACCTACGAGCAGTACTTC. This sequence encodes CASKPFAGGSGPTYEQYF.

This clonotype was found many times. The chain is built from TRBV7-9 and TRBJ2-1, with D perhaps TRBD2 (5 bases). The germline V gene has CDR1 SEHNR and CDR2 FQNEAQ (reference sequence). Trimming pared 5 bases from V and 2 bases from J, leaving 25 bases between. CDR3 length: 19 residues. The CDR3 reads CASSPPLTPAGSTYNEQFF. CDR3 nucleotide sequence: TGTGCCAGCAGCCCGCCACTCACTCCTGCGGGCAGTACCTACAATGAGCAGTTCTTC.